A selection of T cell receptor beta chains follows, all from one sample in a study of cytomegalovirus exposure and HLA in healthy donors. TCRdb keeps only in-frame clones here, not all; method: immunoSEQ multiplex PCR. The data hold 72,000 or so clones, with over 70% observed a single time. Sequencing was done on a sample of PBMCs. The source of these receptors is a human donor in good health. Both conserved end residues are part of each CDR3. A D gene is named only where the DNA matches it firmly. The size of a clone is reported for some rows only, either as once, few or many, or as a class for expanded clones.

V: TRBV9; D: TRBD1; J: TRBJ2-7; size: once; CDR3: CASSVGQGTYEQYF; DNA: TGTGCCAGCAGCGTCGGACAGGGGACCTACGAGCAGTACTTC
V: TRBV6-1; D: TRBD1; J: TRBJ2-5; size: NA; CDR3: CAARDRVLETQYF; DNA: TGTGCCGCACGGGACAGGGTATTAGAGACCCAGTACTTC
V: TRBV7-9; D: TRBD2; J: TRBJ2-5; size: NA; CDR3: CASSTELAGRETQYF; DNA: TGTGCCAGCAGCACCGAACTAGCGGGACGAGAGACCCAGTACTTC
V: TRBV30; D: NA; J: TRBJ1-5; size: NA; CDR3: CAWSVQGGGNQPQHF; DNA: TGTGCCTGGAGTGTCCAGGGTGGGGGCAATCAGCCCCAGCATTTT
V: TRBV9; D: NA; J: TRBJ2-7; size: NA; CDR3: CASSVGGGHYEQYF; DNA: TGTGCCAGCAGCGTAGGGGGGGGACACTACGAGCAGTACTTC
V: TRBV30; D: NA; J: TRBJ1-1; size: NA; CDR3: CAWSGSAREAFF; DNA: TGTGCCTGGAGTGGCTCGGCCAGGGAAGCTTTCTTT
V: TRBV5-6; D: NA; J: TRBJ1-5; size: NA; CDR3: CASSSGFNQPQHF; DNA: TGTGCCAGCAGCTCAGGGTTTAACCAGCCCCAGCATTTT
V: TRBV19; D: NA; J: TRBJ1-2; size: NA; CDR3: CASTRTDGGYTF; DNA: TGTGCCAGTACCCGGACAGATGGAGGCTACACCTTC
V: TRBV20-1; D: NA; J: TRBJ1-1; size: NA; CDR3: CSARGGRAFF; DNA: TGCAGTGCTAGAGGGGGGCGAGCTTTCTTT
V: TRBV30; D: TRBD1; J: TRBJ1-1; size: NA; CDR3: CAWMDRGDTEAFF; DNA: TGTGCCTGGATGGACAGGGGGGACACTGAAGCTTTCTTT
V: TRBV7-3; D: TRBD1; J: TRBJ2-7; size: NA; CDR3: CASSSTGGYEQYF; DNA: TGTGCCAGCAGCTCCACAGGGGGCTACGAGCAGTACTTC
V: TRBV15; D: NA; J: TRBJ2-1; size: once; CDR3: CATSREGREGEQFF; DNA: TGTGCCACCAGCAGAGAGGGCAGGGAAGGTGAGCAGTTCTTC
V: TRBV30; D: NA; J: TRBJ1-2; size: NA; CDR3: CAWSVWSREPVQDDYGYTF; DNA: TGTGCCTGGAGTGTATGGTCTCGGGAACCGGTTCAAGATGACTATGGCTACACCTTC
V: TRBV2; D: TRBD2; J: TRBJ2-5; size: once; CDR3: CASSEASRTSGFRGQYF; DNA: TGTGCCAGCAGTGAAGCGTCCCGGACTAGCGGGTTCCGGGGCCAGTACTTC
V: TRBV10-3; D: NA; J: TRBJ2-1; size: NA; CDR3: CAISDPAAGHNEQFF; DNA: TGTGCCATCAGTGACCCCGCGGCGGGTCACAATGAGCAGTTCTTC
V: TRBV9; D: NA; J: TRBJ2-1; size: once; CDR3: CASSPRTQGSYNEQFF; DNA: TGTGCCAGCAGTCCTAGGACCCAGGGCTCCTACAATGAGCAGTTCTTC
V: TRBV14; D: NA; J: TRBJ1-2; size: few; CDR3: CASSPGRGYGYTF; DNA: TGTGCCAGCAGCCCTGGGAGGGGGTATGGCTACACCTTC
V: TRBV25-1; D: NA; J: TRBJ2-7; size: medium-sized; CDR3: CASSDVEGTSYEQYF; DNA: TGTGCCAGCAGTGACGTAGAGGGGACTTCCTACGAGCAGTACTTC
V: TRBV30; D: NA; J: TRBJ1-1; size: NA; CDR3: CALRSGHPNTEAFF; DNA: TGTGCCTTGAGGAGCGGCCACCCGAACACTGAAGCTTTCTTT
V: TRBV14; D: TRBD1; J: TRBJ2-7; size: NA; CDR3: CASSQYRGWEQYF; DNA: TGTGCCAGCAGTCAGTACAGGGGCTGGGAGCAGTACTTC
V: TRBV27; D: NA; J: TRBJ2-1; size: NA; CDR3: CASSFGVGVGRGQFF; DNA: TGTGCCAGCAGTTTCGGTGTTGGGGTTGGAAGGGGGCAGTTCTTC
V: TRBV27; D: TRBD2; J: TRBJ2-1; size: NA; CDR3: CASSTRAGEAYNEQFF; DNA: TGTGCCAGCAGTACGCGAGCGGGAGAGGCCTACAATGAGCAGTTCTTC
V: TRBV28; D: NA; J: TRBJ2-1; size: NA; CDR3: CASSLKSRSVAEQFF; DNA: TGTGCCAGCAGTTTAAAGTCCAGAAGCGTCGCTGAGCAGTTCTTC
V: TRBV9; D: NA; J: TRBJ2-6; size: once; CDR3: CASSPGLFSGANVLTF; DNA: TGTGCCAGCAGCCCCGGACTTTTCTCTGGGGCCAACGTCCTGACTTTC
V: TRBV5-1; D: NA; J: TRBJ1-2; size: NA; CDR3: CASSLGGQGYYGYTF; DNA: TGCGCCAGCAGCTTGGGTGGGCAGGGATATTATGGCTACACCTTC
V: TRBV30; D: TRBD1; J: TRBJ2-5; size: few; CDR3: CAWSSDRMGETQYF; DNA: TGTGCCTGGAGTTCGGACAGGATGGGAGAGACCCAGTACTTC
V: TRBV7-3; D: TRBD1; J: TRBJ1-4; size: few; CDR3: CASSVTGGSNEKLFF; DNA: TGTGCCAGCAGCGTCACAGGGGGGTCTAATGAAAAACTGTTTTTT
V: TRBV11-3; D: TRBD1; J: TRBJ1-1; size: NA; CDR3: CASSLLGQGLTEAFF; DNA: TGTGCCAGCAGCTTATTGGGACAGGGGTTGACTGAAGCTTTCTTT
V: TRBV5-4; D: NA; J: TRBJ2-2; size: once; CDR3: CASSFGTPNTGELFF; DNA: TGTGCCAGCAGCTTCGGGACACCGAACACCGGGGAGCTGTTTTTT
V: TRBV30; D: TRBD1; J: TRBJ1-1; size: NA; CDR3: CAWDRENTEAFF; DNA: TGTGCCTGGGACAGGGAAAACACTGAAGCTTTCTTT
V: TRBV6-6; D: TRBD1; J: TRBJ1-5; size: once; CDR3: CASSQGTGSQPQHF; DNA: TGTGCCAGCAGTCAGGGGACAGGGAGTCAGCCCCAGCATTTT
V: TRBV19; D: NA; J: TRBJ1-1; size: NA; CDR3: CASSIGVGTRTTEAFF; DNA: TGTGCCAGTAGTATCGGGGTGGGCACGCGAACGACTGAAGCTTTCTTT
V: TRBV5-1; D: TRBD2; J: TRBJ2-7; size: NA; CDR3: CASSPTSGGVLYEQYF; DNA: TGCGCCAGCAGCCCGACTAGCGGGGGCGTACTATACGAGCAGTACTTC
V: TRBV15; D: NA; J: TRBJ2-3; size: NA; CDR3: CATSRLGLGATDTQYF; DNA: TGTGCCACCAGCAGATTGGGACTGGGAGCGACAGATACGCAGTATTTT
V: TRBV15; D: TRBD2; J: TRBJ2-1; size: many; CDR3: CATSRRLAGGSYNEQFF; DNA: TGTGCCACCAGCAGGAGACTAGCGGGGGGCTCCTACAATGAGCAGTTCTTC
V: TRBV28; D: NA; J: TRBJ2-6; size: NA; CDR3: CASSDTGRDVLTF; DNA: TGTGCCAGCAGCGACACAGGGAGGGACGTCCTGACTTTC
V: TRBV28; D: TRBD2; J: TRBJ2-7; size: NA; CDR3: CASTGGNYEQYF; DNA: TGTGCCAGCACGGGGGGAAACTACGAGCAGTACTTC
V: TRBV10-2; D: TRBD1; J: TRBJ1-1; size: few; CDR3: CASTVNRGNTEAFF; DNA: TGCGCCAGCACTGTGAACAGGGGTAACACTGAAGCTTTCTTT
V: TRBV7-3; D: NA; J: TRBJ2-2; size: few; CDR3: CASSLQVTGELFF; DNA: TGTGCCAGCAGCTTACAGGTTACCGGGGAGCTGTTTTTT
V: TRBV4-1; D: NA; J: TRBJ1-1; size: NA; CDR3: CASSQGRADIRMGTEAFF; DNA: TGCGCCAGCAGCCAAGGTAGGGCGGACATACGAATGGGAACTGAAGCTTTCTTT
V: TRBV5-1; D: NA; J: TRBJ1-4; size: once; CDR3: CASSLRPSANEKLFF; DNA: TGCGCCAGCAGCTTGCGACCCAGCGCTAATGAAAAACTGTTTTTT
V: TRBV7-9; D: NA; J: TRBJ1-1; size: many; CDR3: CASSPQAGTEAFF; DNA: TGTGCCAGCAGCCCACAGGCGGGGACTGAAGCTTTCTTT
V: TRBV27; D: TRBD1; J: TRBJ2-7; size: NA; CDR3: CASSPTGTGGREQYF; DNA: TGTGCCAGCAGTCCCACCGGGACAGGGGGCCGTGAGCAGTACTTC
V: TRBV20-1; D: NA; J: TRBJ2-5; size: NA; CDR3: CSGRVKETQYF; DNA: TGCAGTGGGAGGGTGAAGGAGACCCAGTACTTC
V: TRBV5-4; D: NA; J: TRBJ1-5; size: NA; CDR3: CASSFFTGGPNQPQHF; DNA: TGTGCCAGCAGCTTCTTTACGGGGGGACCAAATCAGCCCCAGCATTTT
V: TRBV4-2; D: TRBD2; J: TRBJ2-7; size: few; CDR3: CASSQETSGSYEQYF; DNA: TGTGCCAGCAGCCAAGAGACTAGCGGGAGCTACGAGCAGTACTTC
V: TRBV7-2; D: NA; J: TRBJ1-5; size: NA; CDR3: CASSYGPGSNQPQHF; DNA: TGTGCCAGCAGCTATGGTCCGGGTAGCAATCAGCCCCAGCATTTT
V: TRBV30; D: NA; J: TRBJ2-7; size: NA; CDR3: CAWGRDMLYEQYF; DNA: TGTGCCTGGGGCCGGGACATGCTATACGAGCAGTACTTC
V: TRBV6-6; D: NA; J: TRBJ2-7; size: NA; CDR3: CASSFDSLYEQYF; DNA: TGTGCCAGCAGTTTCGACAGTCTCTACGAGCAGTACTTC
V: TRBV30; D: NA; J: TRBJ1-6; size: NA; CDR3: CAWSGDTYNSPLHF; DNA: TGTGCCTGGAGTGGGGACACTTATAATTCACCCCTCCACTTT
V: TRBV5-4; D: NA; J: TRBJ2-2; size: NA; CDR3: CASSFRTPGAGELFF; DNA: TGTGCCAGCAGCTTTAGGACTCCCGGCGCCGGGGAGCTGTTTTTT
V: TRBV5-1; D: TRBD1; J: TRBJ1-1; size: NA; CDR3: CASTGQLNTEAFF; DNA: TGCGCCAGCACGGGACAGCTGAACACTGAAGCTTTCTTT
V: TRBV29-1; D: TRBD2; J: TRBJ2-1; size: NA; CDR3: CSVEGDREVGNEQFF; DNA: TGCAGCGTTGAAGGAGACCGGGAGGTCGGCAATGAGCAGTTCTTC
V: TRBV14; D: NA; J: TRBJ1-1; size: NA; CDR3: CASSQDQVTEAFF; DNA: TGTGCCAGCAGCCAAGATCAGGTGACTGAAGCTTTCTTT
V: TRBV11-1; D: TRBD1; J: TRBJ2-7; size: NA; CDR3: CASSLETRQGASEQYF; DNA: TGTGCCAGCAGCTTAGAGACGAGACAGGGGGCTTCCGAGCAGTACTTC
V: TRBV6-5; D: TRBD1; J: TRBJ1-2; size: NA; CDR3: CASSSRDRIANYGYTF; DNA: TGTGCCAGCAGTTCCCGGGACAGGATAGCTAACTATGGCTACACCTTC